This T cell receptor beta chain was retrieved from a study of human T cells and chemical hapten exposure. Background on the study: Patches with 0.01% DPC went on the upper back, and the tests were read at 6 days. Study observations and caveats: Having alopecia, the donors may differ immunologically from healthy people. Versus controls, significantly more large CDR3 similarity clusters arose from expanded TCRs.

The CDR3 totals 11 residues. Trimming stripped 4 bases from V and 1 base from J, with 5 bases between. CDR1 and CDR2 from the germline V gene are SQVTM and ANQGSEA. Time point defined: patch test 3, about 24 weeks after DPC sensitization. Treatment indicated: therapeutic diphenylcyclopropenone sensitization with weekly scalp DPC. A remark on this clonotype: Its antigen is unidentified.

MiXCR was run by TCRdb on the RACE reads, yielding one entry per CDR3 protein. The table lists over 55,000 distinct CDR3 sequences, roughly 12% of them singletons. Here the sequenced sample was whole blood, taken in connection with sensitization to the hapten diphenylcyclopropenone (DPC). This sequence joins TRBV29-1 and TRBJ2-7; tentatively, D is TRBD1 (5 bases). This TCR came from a man aged 25 to 40 with alopecia areata. Some clones in this sample may be carry-over from other donors' samples. The CDR3 DNA is TGCAGCGTTGGACAGTCCTACGAGCAGTACTTC. Its translation is CSVGQSYEQYF.